This TCR beta chain was identified in a study of blood T cell repertoires in COVID-19. The wider study: Nucleic acid was either cDNA or gDNA, and it came from T cells, B-cell-depleted T cells, or PBMCs.

Original analysis: Nucleated cell number was recorded as an estimate derived from reference gene primer amplification. Sequencing was performed with immunoSEQ multiplex PCR; in TCRdb, only in-frame clones are kept and a portion is missing. Clone size and the V and J calls come from that table; the DNA yielded D and trimming. The sample yields 210,000 or so clones, 84% seen once. Material: peripheral blood. The sequence was collected from a woman in her seventies with active or convalescent COVID-19.

The CDR3 region is CRLGGEAFF. The CDR3 region has the DNA TGCAGGCTAGGCGGCGAAGCTTTCTTT. J is TRBJ1-1 and V is TRBV20-1; no definite D call. The CDR3 has 9 amino acids. The germline gives CDR1 DFQATT, CDR2 SNEGSKA (reference sequence).